The 13 T cell receptor beta chains below all came from one sample that was sequenced in a study of graft-versus-host responses after intestinal transplantation. No antigen has been identified for these receptors. TCRdb's table, derived via immunoSEQ multiplex PCR, lists solely in-frame clones and lacks some. The table records 86,000 or so clones, 90% to 95% of them present only once. Source: unstimulated CD8+ T cells sorted from spleen or lymph node cells, taken before intestinal transplant. These receptor sequences come from a human donor who received an intestinal transplant.

This clone was counted a few times. The rearrangement uses TRBV2 and TRBJ1-6, with D uncertain. Per germline, CDR1 SNHLY and CDR2 FYNNEI. The CDR3 consists of 15 residues. V lost 5 bases, J lost 6 bases, and 14 bases lay in between. The CDR3 sequence is CASSPNGSPNSPLHF. The CDR3 DNA sequence: TGTGCCAGCAGTCCGAACGGGTCCCCTAATTCACCCCTCCACTTT.

This clone was seen only once. The J gene is TRBJ2-7, the V gene TRBV10-1, with 12 bases lining up with TRBD2. CDR1 is WNHNN and CDR2 is SYGVQD in the germline V gene (reference sequence). V was pared by 4 bases and J by 4 bases, with 2 bases of the junction left unmatched. The CDR3 contains 14 residues. CDR3 bases: TGCGCCAGCAGTGTCGGGACTAGCGGGTACGAGCAGTACTTC. It specifies CASSVGTSGYEQYF.

The chain recombines TRBV15 with TRBJ2-1; possible D gene TRBD2, 7 bases. The CDR3 runs 16 residues. The germline V gene has CDR1 LNHNV and CDR2 YYDKDF (reference sequence). V dropped 0 bases and J dropped 10 bases, with 19 bases sitting between them. The CDR3 protein is CATSRDLWRGGAEQFF. The DNA of the CDR3 is TGTGCCACCAGCAGAGATCTCTGGAGGGGGGGCGCAGAGCAGTTCTTC.

The gene calls are TRBV12-5 and TRBJ2-7, with D perhaps TRBD1 (5 bases). Germline V lookup: CDR1 LGHNT, CDR2 FRNRAP. The germline V and J ends were trimmed by 0 bases and 0 bases, with 12 bases remaining between them. CDR3 length: 16 amino acids. The CDR3 region is CASGLVVTESSYEQYF. DNA of the CDR3: TGTGCTAGTGGTTTGGTAGTGACAGAAAGCTCCTACGAGCAGTACTTC.

This clone was observed a few times. The rearrangement uses TRBV13 and TRBJ1-3; D remains unclear. From germline, CDR1 is PRHDT and CDR2 FYEKMQ (reference sequence). The CDR3 covers 12 residues. With 9 bases removed from V and 7 bases from J, the gap between germline ends came to 13 bases. The CDR3 here is CASRTASNTIYF. The CDR3 DNA reads as TGTGCCAGTAGGACCGCTAGCAACACCATATATTTT.

The chain links TRBV5-1 to TRBJ2-5; possible D gene TRBD2, 6 bases. The CDR3 contains 15 residues. Germline CDR1 and CDR2: SGHRS and YFSETQ. The V end lost 2 bases, the J end lost 2 bases, and 13 bases lay between the germline ends. CDR3 loop: CASSFLAGTQETQYF. The CDR3 DNA reads TGCGCCAGCAGCTTCCTTGCCGGGACTCAAGAGACCCAGTACTTC.

This chain uses TRBV5-1 with TRBJ2-1; no definite D call. Germline CDR1 and CDR2: SGHRS and YFSETQ. CDR3 length: 14 residues. The V end lost 0 bases, the J end lost 8 bases, and 12 bases lay between the germline ends. CDR3 amino acids: CASSLGRFRDEQFF. DNA of the CDR3: TGCGCCAGCAGCTTGGGCCGGTTTCGAGATGAGCAGTTCTTC.

This rearrangement joins TRBV5-6 to TRBJ2-7; D not certain. The CDR3 has 14 amino acids. Germline V gene sequence: CDR1 SGHDT, CDR2 YYEEEE. Trimming cost V 0 bases and J 0 bases, with 7 bases left between them. CDR3 nucleotides: TGTGCCAGCAGCTTGGACGGTAGCTCCTACGAGCAGTACTTC. As protein: CASSLDGSSYEQYF.

The chain links TRBV15 to TRBJ2-7; 15 nucleotides line up with TRBD2. Germline loops: CDR1 LNHNV, CDR2 YYDKDF (reference sequence). This CDR3 region has 15 residues. J lost 5 bases, V lost 5 bases, and 4 bases had no gene match. CDR3 protein: CATSPGLAGGDEQYF. CDR3 coding DNA: TGTGCCACCAGCCCTGGACTAGCGGGAGGGGACGAGCAGTACTTC.

The chain's CDR3 is CATTGTFYGYTF. CDR3 bases: TGTGCCACTACAGGGACCTTCTATGGCTACACCTTC. The chain couples TRBV10-3 to TRBJ1-2; TRBD1 is a possible D gene (6 bases). V was trimmed by 10 bases and J by 4 bases, leaving 13 bases between them. The CDR3 extends over 12 amino acids. From germline, CDR1 is ENHRY and CDR2 SYGVKD.

The chain is built from TRBV5-6 and TRBJ1-1; no clear D. Germline-derived CDR1 and CDR2 are SGHDT and YYEEEE. The CDR3 sequence is 14 residues long. The ends were cut back, 3 bases at V and 6 bases at J, with 15 bases in the middle. The CDR3 DNA is TGTGCCAGCAGCTCGGGCTCTGAGAGTGCTGAAGCTTTCTTT. This gives the protein CASSSGSESAEAFF.

The rearrangement joins TRBV7-4 to TRBJ1-4, with D possibly matching TRBD1 (6 bases). V was clipped by 3 bases and J by 0 bases, with 8 bases between them. The CDR3 length is 15 residues. Germline CDR1 reads SGHVT; CDR2 reads SQSDAQ. CDR3 residues: CASSFRQATNEKLFF. The CDR3 DNA reads TGTGCCAGCAGCTTTAGACAGGCAACTAATGAAAAACTGTTTTTT.

The chain combines TRBV4-1 with TRBJ2-7; 9 nucleotides align to TRBD2. This CDR3 has 16 amino acids. Germline CDR1 reads MGHRA; CDR2 reads YSYEKL. Trimming cost V 0 bases and J 2 bases; bases outside gene matches: 5. The CDR3 reads CASSQDLAGRTYEQYF. The CDR3 nucleotides are TGCGCCAGCAGCCAAGATCTAGCGGGAAGGACCTACGAGCAGTACTTC.